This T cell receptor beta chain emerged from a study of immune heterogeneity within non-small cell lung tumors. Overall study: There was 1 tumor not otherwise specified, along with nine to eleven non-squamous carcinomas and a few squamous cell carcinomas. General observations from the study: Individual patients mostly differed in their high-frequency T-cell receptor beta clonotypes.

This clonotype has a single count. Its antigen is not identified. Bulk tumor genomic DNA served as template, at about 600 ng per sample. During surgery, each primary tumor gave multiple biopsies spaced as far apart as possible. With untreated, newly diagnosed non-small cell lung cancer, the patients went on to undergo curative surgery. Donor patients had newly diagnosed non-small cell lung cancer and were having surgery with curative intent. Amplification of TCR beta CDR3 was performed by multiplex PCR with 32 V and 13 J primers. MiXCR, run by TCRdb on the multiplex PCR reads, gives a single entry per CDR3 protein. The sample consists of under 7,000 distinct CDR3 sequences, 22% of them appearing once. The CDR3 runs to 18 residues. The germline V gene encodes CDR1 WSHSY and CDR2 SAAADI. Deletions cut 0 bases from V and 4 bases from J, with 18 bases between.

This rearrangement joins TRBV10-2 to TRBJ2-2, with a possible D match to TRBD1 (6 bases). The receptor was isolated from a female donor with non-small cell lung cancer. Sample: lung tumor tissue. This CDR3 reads CASSESSWQGSITGELFF. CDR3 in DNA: TGCGCCAGCAGTGAGTCGAGTTGGCAGGGGAGTATCACCGGGGAGCTGTTTTTT.